Below are 22 T cell receptor beta chains sequenced from a single sample in a study. TCRdb analysed the RT-PCR reads with MiXCR anew, one entry per CDR3 protein. The sample consists of almost 700,000 distinct CDR3 sequences, about 14% of them appearing once. What was sequenced was memory CD4+ T cells from blood. The receptors stem from a female donor in good health, serving as a healthy control.

This clonotype was counted a few times. The chain employs TRBV7-9 and TRBJ1-1; 9 bases match TRBD1. Per the germline V gene, CDR1 is SEHNR and CDR2 is FQNEAQ (reference sequence). After removal of 4 bases from V and 0 bases from J, the junction contained 12 bases not matched to a gene. The CDR3 is 18 residues long. CDR3 residues: CASSSSGTGLGMNTEAFF. In DNA form, the CDR3 reads TGTGCCAGCAGCTCCTCCGGGACAGGGCTCGGGATGAACACTGAAGCTTTCTTT.

This rearrangement joins TRBV20-1 to TRBJ1-2, with D perhaps matching TRBD1 (6 bases). This CDR3 comprises 11 residues. Per germline, CDR1 DFQATT and CDR2 SNEGSKA (reference sequence). The V end was cut by 5 bases, the J end by 2 bases, with 6 bases between. The CDR3 loop reads CSAGGNYGYTF. CDR3 sequence (DNA): TGCAGTGCTGGGGGCAACTATGGCTACACCTTC.

The V gene is TRBV5-5, the J gene TRBJ2-1; no definite D call. The germline gives CDR1 SGHKS, CDR2 YYEKEE (reference sequence). The CDR3 contains 13 residues. Trimming pared 1 base from V and 8 bases from J, leaving 10 bases between. The CDR3 nucleotides read TGTGCCAGCAGCTTGCCAGCGAAGGATGAGCAGTTCTTC. Its protein product is CASSLPAKDEQFF.

This clonotype was counted ten times or more. This chain links TRBV29-1 with TRBJ1-1, with TRBD1 matching 9 bases. This CDR3 comprises 14 residues. In germline, CDR1 is SQVTM, CDR2 ANQGSEA. V was pared by 6 bases and J by 2 bases, with 7 bases of the junction left unmatched. This CDR3 reads CSVTLGQGNTEAFF. The DNA for the CDR3 is TGCAGCGTCACCTTGGGACAGGGAAACACTGAAGCTTTCTTT.

The sample holds many counts of this clonotype. The gene calls are TRBV29-1 and TRBJ1-2; 9 nucleotides agree with TRBD1. This CDR3 comprises 13 residues. Trimming cost V 3 bases and J 6 bases; bases outside gene matches: 5. Germline V gene sequence: CDR1 SQVTM, CDR2 ANQGSEA. The CDR3 DNA is TGCAGCGTTGAGACGGACAGGGGAAATGGCTACACCTTC. Translating it yields CSVETDRGNGYTF.

This clonotype has only a few counts. The chain links TRBV20-1 to TRBJ2-3; 7 bases are shared with TRBD2. J was trimmed by 4 bases and V by 0 bases; bases with no gene match: 7. The germline V gene encodes CDR1 DFQATT and CDR2 SNEGSKA (reference sequence). The CDR3 contains 15 residues. CDR3 residues: CSARDRRGGADTQYF. As DNA, the CDR3 is TGCAGTGCTAGAGATCGGCGGGGAGGGGCAGATACGCAGTATTTT.

In this sample, this clonotype turned up many times. The rearrangement links TRBV30 to TRBJ2-3; 10 bases agree with TRBD2. CDR1 and CDR2 (germline): GTSNPN, SVGIG (reference sequence). The CDR3 runs 13 residues. With V trimmed by 4 bases and J by 6 bases, 4 bases remained unmatched. The CDR3 DNA reads as TGTGCCTGGACTAGCGGGAGATACGATACGCAGTATTTT. It translates to CAWTSGRYDTQYF.

The chain uses TRBV9 and TRBJ2-2; D is undetermined. Per the germline V gene, CDR1 is SGDLS and CDR2 is YYNGEE. This CDR3 is 13 amino acids long. Trimming removed 4 bases from V and 6 bases from J, with 10 bases in between. CDR3 sequence: CASSPARSGELFF. Written as DNA, the CDR3 is TGTGCCAGCAGCCCCGCCCGGTCCGGGGAGCTGTTTTTT.

The V call is TRBV27, the J call TRBJ1-2; perhaps TRBD1 as D (5 bases). CDR1 is MNHEY and CDR2 is SMNVEV in the germline V gene (reference sequence). V lost 5 bases to trimming and J lost 8 bases, with 24 bases between them. The CDR3 spans 16 residues. The CDR3 nucleotides are TGTGCCAGCAGTGCTAGAGAGGGGTCTAGTATCATAGGCTACACCTTC. This translates into CASSAREGSSIIGYTF.

The chain uses TRBV7-9 and TRBJ2-1; TRBD2 matches at 14 bases. V dropped 3 bases and J dropped 6; count of bases not matched to a gene: 7. Germline CDR1 is SEHNR and CDR2 is FQNEAQ (reference sequence). The CDR3 is 17 residues long. The CDR3: CASSLGLAGVGGNEQFF. DNA of the CDR3: TGTGCCAGCAGCTTGGGACTAGCGGGAGTAGGCGGCAATGAGCAGTTCTTC.

V and J are TRBV4-1 and TRBJ2-3, with 9 bases matching TRBD1. The CDR3 runs to 15 residues. Germline-derived CDR1 and CDR2 are MGHRA and YSYEKL. V trimming: 0 bases; J trimming: 4 bases; junction bases outside the gene matches: 2. This CDR3 reads CASSQEGQGADTQYF. CDR3 DNA sequence: TGCGCCAGCAGCCAAGAGGGACAGGGAGCAGATACGCAGTATTTT.

This clonotype was counted ten times or more. The DNA of the CDR3 is TGCAGTCCCAAGAGAGGGACTAGCGGTTGGGAGACCCAGTACTTC. It encodes CSPKRGTSGWETQYF. The rearrangement links TRBV20-1 to TRBJ2-5, with TRBD2 matching 11 bases. Germline lookup yields CDR1 DFQATT and CDR2 SNEGSKA (reference sequence). CDR3 length: 15 residues. With 8 bases clipped from V and 5 bases from J, the junction kept 13 bases outside the gene matches.

In its sample, this clonotype was seen many times. CDR3 amino acids: CASSGDRGEAFF. CDR3 DNA: TGTGCCAGCAGTGGGGACAGGGGTGAAGCTTTCTTT. V gene TRBV12-3 or TRBV12-4 combines with J gene TRBJ1-1, with 10 nucleotides matching TRBD1. The CDR3 covers 12 residues. Germline trimming cut 5 bases from V and 7 bases from J; bases unmatched to any gene: 1.

V gene TRBV9 combines with J gene TRBJ2-2; 9 nucleotides line up with TRBD2. CDR1 is SGDLS and CDR2 is YYNGEE in the germline V gene. CDR3 length: 15 residues. After removal of 0 bases from V and 4 bases from J, the junction contained 1 base not matched to a gene. The CDR3 nucleotides read TGTGCCAGCAGCGTAGAGACTAGCGGCACCGGGGAGCTGTTTTTT. It specifies CASSVETSGTGELFF. Combining the CDR3 with reference TRBV9 and TRBJ2-2 gives the whole variable domain DSGVTQTPKHLITATGQRVTLRCSPRSGDLSVYWYQQSLDQGLQFLIQYYNGEERAKGNILERFSAQQFPDLHSELNLSSLELGDSALYFCASSVETSGTGELFFGEGSRLTVL.

This clonotype was detected many times. In DNA form, the CDR3 reads TGCAGTGCTAGAGATCATGGGCCTAGCGGGATCTACAATGAGCAGTTCTTC. Translation gives CSARDHGPSGIYNEQFF. The chain recombines TRBV20-1 with TRBJ2-1; 9 nucleotides agree with TRBD2. The length of the CDR3 is 17 residues. The germline V gene encodes CDR1 DFQATT and CDR2 SNEGSKA (reference sequence). V gave up 0 bases and J gave up 3 bases; unmatched junction bases: 9.

This clonotype was recorded a few times. The CDR3 DNA sequence: TGTGCCATCAGTGAGGCAGGAGGGGGCGCGAACACCTTC. Residues: CAISEAGGGANTF. This chain connects TRBV10-3 to TRBJ1-2; 7 nucleotides align to TRBD1. After removal of 2 bases from V and 12 bases from J, the junction contained 9 bases not matched to a gene. The CDR3 totals 13 residues. Germline V lookup: CDR1 ENHRY, CDR2 SYGVKD.

The chain carries TRBV5-4 and TRBJ2-3, with 7 bases that match TRBD2. Germline V lookup: CDR1 SGHNT, CDR2 YYREEE (reference sequence). This CDR3 is 15 amino acids long. Unmatched junction bases numbered 8, after V lost 6 bases and J lost 1 base. The CDR3 here is CASTWGGDRTDTQYF. CDR3 sequence (DNA): TGTGCCAGCACCTGGGGGGGGGACCGCACAGATACGCAGTATTTT.

The V gene is TRBV2, the J gene TRBJ1-4; 8 nucleotides match TRBD1. Looked up from germline, CDR1 is SNHLY and CDR2 is FYNNEI. The CDR3 totals 14 residues. The V segment lost 5 bases and the J segment 7 bases; nucleotides outside the gene matches: 6. The CDR3 loop is CASSPGGKFEKLFF. Written as DNA, the CDR3 is TGTGCCAGCAGTCCAGGGGGCAAGTTTGAAAAACTGTTTTTT.

This clonotype was seen only a few times. The chain is built from TRBV2 and TRBJ1-2; D not resolved. Germline CDR1 reads SNHLY; CDR2 reads FYNNEI. The CDR3 covers 13 residues. The V gene lost 6 bases and the J gene lost 12 bases, with 20 bases spanning the gap. The chain's CDR3 is CASSGPSAAVDTF. Written as DNA, the CDR3 is TGTGCCAGCAGCGGACCATCCGCTGCCGTGGACACCTTC.

The sample holds a few counts of this clonotype. CDR3 in amino acids: CASSQDRASGRVGEAGELFF. In DNA form, the CDR3 reads TGTGCCAGCAGCCAAGATCGAGCTAGCGGGAGAGTGGGGGAGGCCGGGGAGCTGTTTTTT. This chain uses TRBV4-2 with TRBJ2-2; TRBD2 aligns across 10 bases. The junction had 16 bases not matched to a gene; V was cut back by 0 bases and J by 6 bases. From germline, CDR1 is LGHNA and CDR2 YNFKEQ. CDR3 length: 20 amino acids.

The chain joins TRBV20-1 to TRBJ2-5; 13 bases map to TRBD2. After removal of 4 bases from V and 4 bases from J, the junction contained 6 bases not matched to a gene. This CDR3 contains 15 residues. Germline V gene data show CDR1 as DFQATT and CDR2 as SNEGSKA (reference sequence). CDR3 sequence: CSAKRTSGRRETQYF. CDR3 DNA sequence: TGCAGTGCTAAACGGACTAGCGGGAGAAGAGAGACCCAGTACTTC.

There are many counts of this clonotype. This chain connects TRBV20-1 to TRBJ2-5; D uncertain. CDR1 is DFQATT, CDR2 SNEGSKA, per germline (reference sequence). The V end was cut by 1 base, the J end by 1 base, with 16 bases between. The CDR3 extends over 16 amino acids. CDR3 nucleotide sequence: TGCAGTGCTAGAGGATGGAAGATGGGGTCCCAAGAGACCCAGTACTTC. Translated, it gives CSARGWKMGSQETQYF.